This T cell receptor beta chain came from a study of control samples from healthy donors and cancer patients. CDR1 is SGHTA, CDR2 FQGNSA, per germline. This CDR3 is 13 amino acids long. Deletions cut 5 bases from V and 2 bases from J, with 9 bases between. The assay was immunoSEQ multiplex PCR, and TCRdb's table has in-frame clones only and misses some. In the table there are about 410,000 clones, about nine tenths of which are singletons. This clonotype was obtained from a man aged 35 to 55 with head and neck cancer. Sequences were obtained from PBMCs. The chain employs TRBV7-2 and TRBJ1-1; D is unclear. The CDR3 bases are TGTGCCAGCAGCGACCAACCTAACACTGAAGCTTTCTTT. Protein: CASSDQPNTEAFF.